The sequence of this T cell receptor beta chain was determined in a study of CD8 T cells in ankylosing spondylitis. CDR1 and CDR2 from the germline V gene are SGHRS and YFSETQ. This CDR3 region has 16 residues. V was clipped by 0 bases and J by 0 bases; unmatched bases: 3. With regard to this clonotype: Antigen: not known.

Study findings and constraints: Some motif variants were previously reported in reactive arthritis synovial fluid and blood. It was reported that disease-linked clones were significantly enriched in matched ankylosing spondylitis synovial fluid. Ankylosing spondylitis blood appeared to carry a characteristic TCR beta motif of roughly eight highly homologous variants.

Generation of TCR beta libraries employed quantitative 5'-RACE incorporating molecular barcodes. TCRdb used MiXCR to reprocess the 5' RACE reads, holding one entry per CDR3 protein. This sample has some 150,000 distinct CDR3 sequences, with about 10% found just once. The sequence was collected from a female donor with ankylosing spondylitis or in good health (not recorded which). The V and J genes are TRBV5-1 and TRBJ1-5, with 7 bases aligning to TRBD1. Sequenced material: blood, either unsorted or a sorted T cell fraction (not recorded which). The CDR3 is CASSLGTGDSNQPQHF. The CDR3 DNA sequence: TGCGCCAGCAGCTTGGGTACAGGGGATAGCAATCAGCCCCAGCATTTT.